This T cell receptor beta chain is drawn from a study of blood T cell repertoires in COVID-19. The overall study: Material from acute and convalescent COVID-19 was sourced from the United States, Italy and Spain. PBMCs, B-cell-depleted T cells, or T cells provided the cDNA or gDNA that made up the material.

Per the original data handling: The authors estimated nucleated cell counts from reference gene primer amplification. Clones were sequenced by immunoSEQ multiplex PCR, and TCRdb holds only the in-frame ones, with some missing. Clone size and V and J calls were adopted from that table, with D and trimming inferred from the DNA. The sample includes roughly 120,000 clones, more than 65% of them seen just once. The sequenced material came from peripheral blood. The receptor comes from a woman aged 80 or over with acute or convalescent COVID-19.

The CDR3 DNA is TGTGCCAGTAGTTTAGGGACAGGGCCCTGGGAGACCCAGTACTTC. This gives the protein CASSLGTGPWETQYF. The chain recombines TRBV19 with TRBJ2-5; 9 nucleotides agree with TRBD1. Trimming at V came to 5 bases and at J to 5 bases, leaving 9 bases not matched to a gene. CDR1 and CDR2 from the germline V gene are LNHDA and SQIVND (reference sequence). The CDR3 loop spans 15 amino acids.